The 21 T cell receptor beta chains below all came from one sample that was sequenced in a study of T cell changes during pregnancy in multiple sclerosis. This table comes from immunoSEQ multiplex PCR, and its TCRdb copy is limited to in-frame clones, with some not included. The sample holds under 50,000 clones, roughly 92% seen once. The sample was CD4+ T cells from peripheral blood mononuclear cells, taken in the first trimester of pregnancy. The receptors originated from a female donor with multiple sclerosis, enrolled in a pregnancy study.

The chain couples TRBV19 to TRBJ2-1; weak D call: TRBD2 (6 bases). The CDR3 contains 15 residues. The V gene's germline CDR1 is LNHDA and CDR2 SQIVND (reference sequence). V was clipped by 3 bases and J by 4 bases, with 13 bases between them. The CDR3 nucleotides read TGTGCCAGTAGTATGTTCGCGGGGATATACAATGAGCAGTTCTTC. Translation: CASSMFAGIYNEQFF. The entire variable domain, with the rest obtained from reference TRBV19 and TRBJ2-1, is as follows: DGGITQSPKYLFRKEGQNVTLSCEQNLNHDAMYWYRQDPGQGLRLIYYSQIVNDFQKGDIAEGYSVSREKKESFPLTVTSAQKNPTAFYLCASSMFAGIYNEQFFGPGTRLTVL.

The J gene is TRBJ2-6, the V gene TRBV4-2; D remains unclear. Germline V gene data show CDR1 as LGHNA and CDR2 as YNFKEQ. CDR3 length: 14 amino acids. The V gene lost 4 bases and the J gene lost 1 base, with 5 bases spanning the gap. The CDR3 sequence is CASSPLSGANVLTF. In DNA, the CDR3 is TGTGCCAGCAGCCCTTTGTCTGGGGCCAACGTCCTGACTTTC.

This clone was observed a single time. V is TRBV30 and J is TRBJ2-7; D perhaps matches TRBD1 (5 bases). This CDR3 is built from 13 residues. Germline V gives CDR1 GTSNPN, CDR2 SVGIG (reference sequence). Trimming took off 2 bases at V and 3 bases at J, with 11 bases between the two ends. The CDR3 region has the DNA TGTGCCTGGAGTAGGGGTATAGACTACGAGCAGTACTTC. Translating it yields CAWSRGIDYEQYF.

This rearrangement joins TRBV27 to TRBJ2-1; TRBD1 matches at 7 bases. CDR3 length: 15 residues. Per germline, CDR1 MNHEY and CDR2 SMNVEV (reference sequence). The trim removed 9 bases at V and 7 bases at J, leaving 15 bases unmatched. The CDR3 protein is CASTGWGRGRNEQFF. CDR3 in DNA: TGTGCCAGTACAGGGTGGGGCAGGGGGAGAAATGAGCAGTTCTTC.

This chain joins TRBV11-1 and TRBJ2-5; tentatively, D is TRBD2 (6 bases). This CDR3 is built from 14 residues. Germline values: CDR1 SGHAT, CDR2 FQDESV (reference sequence). The V and J ends lost 3 bases and 3 bases respectively, with 11 bases between them. CDR3 in amino acids: CASSFRDLKETQYF. The DNA of the CDR3 is TGTGCCAGCAGCTTCCGGGACTTAAAAGAGACCCAGTACTTC.

CDR3 loop: CARSFPQGVGQPQHF. CDR3 bases: TGTGCCAGAAGCTTTCCCCAGGGGGTCGGACAGCCCCAGCATTTT. This chain joins TRBV5-3 and TRBJ1-5; 7 bases agree with TRBD1. TRBV5-3 is recorded as an ORF, its role being uncertain. The CDR3 totals 15 residues. J gave up 7 bases and V 2 bases, and 9 bases lay outside the gene matches.

V and J are TRBV21-1 and TRBJ1-1; the table's D call, TRBD1, has no DNA check behind it. TRBV21-1 is a pseudogene segment. This CDR3 comprises 14 residues. The CDR3, as DNA: TGTGCCAGCAGCAAAAGGAGGCAGGGGGCGAGAGCTTTCTTT. Protein: CASSKRRQGARAFF.

CDR3 protein: CASSLRSGRVLGTQYF. The CDR3 bases are TGTGCCAGCAGTTTAAGGAGCGGGAGGGTGTTGGGGACCCAGTACTTC. This sequence joins TRBV28 and TRBJ2-5; 10 bases are shared with TRBD2. Germline lookup yields CDR1 MDHEN and CDR2 SYDVKM. V shed 2 bases and J 7 bases; nucleotides not matched to a gene: 10. This CDR3 is built from 16 residues.

V is TRBV7-9 and J is TRBJ1-2, with D possibly matching TRBD1 (5 bases). V lost 2 bases to trimming and J lost 4 bases, with 23 bases between them. Germline assignment: CDR1 SEHNR and CDR2 FQNEAQ (reference sequence). The length of the CDR3 is 18 residues. CDR3 DNA: TGTGCCAGCAGCTTACTCTCGAATACCCCTCAGGGTGGCTATGGCTACACCTTC. Translating it yields CASSLLSNTPQGGYGYTF.

Only a few counts were recorded for this clone. The chain combines TRBV5-4 with TRBJ1-3; no firm D call. Per germline, CDR1 SGHNT and CDR2 YYREEE (reference sequence). The V and J ends lost 1 base and 4 bases respectively, with 6 bases between them. CDR3 length: 13 residues. DNA for the CDR3: TGTGCCAGCAGCTTGTCCAGGGGAAACACCATATATTTT. Translation gives CASSLSRGNTIYF.

This chain uses TRBV7-6 with TRBJ2-7; TRBD1 matches 10 bases. This CDR3 is 14 amino acids long. Losses at the gene ends were 4 bases for V and 6 bases for J; bases not matched to a gene: 6. Looked up from germline, CDR1 is SGHVS and CDR2 is FNYEAQ. CDR3 sequence: CASSSRGTGVEQYF. Here the CDR3 DNA reads TGTGCCAGCAGCTCCCGCGGGACAGGGGTCGAGCAGTACTTC. Full variable domain (rest looked up from reference TRBV7-6 and TRBJ2-7): GAGVSQSPRYKVTKRGQDVALRCDPISGHVSLYWYRQALGQGPEFLTYFNYEAQQDKSGLPNDRFSAERPEGSISTLTIQRTEQRDSAMYRCASSSRGTGVEQYFGPGTRLTVT.

About this clone itself: At the DNA level, this CDR3 is encoded by other sequences in the same sample as well. The J gene is TRBJ1-3, the V gene TRBV9; 11 bases fit TRBD1. The CDR3 sequence is 15 residues long. Germline V gene sequence: CDR1 SGDLS, CDR2 YYNGEE. The J segment lost 3 bases and the V segment lost 2 bases, leaving 1 base of the junction unmatched. CDR3 bases: TGTGCCAGCAGCGTGGGGACAGGGGGTGGAAACACCATATATTTT. Translating it yields CASSVGTGGGNTIYF.

J is TRBJ2-3 and V is TRBV2; 9 bases align to TRBD1. Looked up from germline, CDR1 is SNHLY and CDR2 is FYNNEI. With 5 bases clipped from V and 3 bases from J, the junction kept 3 bases outside the gene matches. The CDR3 totals 14 residues. Here the CDR3 DNA reads TGTGCCAGCAGTCTTGGGACAGGGACAGATACGCAGTATTTT. Translating it yields CASSLGTGTDTQYF.

The chain has TRBV7-8 and TRBJ1-1; TRBD1 matches 7 bases. Germline V gene sequence: CDR1 SGHVS, CDR2 FQNEAQ. The CDR3 has 15 amino acids. V dropped 6 bases and J dropped 3; count of bases not matched to a gene: 10. This CDR3 is CASRRQGSVDTEAFF. CDR3 nucleotides: TGTGCCAGCAGAAGACAGGGCAGTGTGGACACTGAAGCTTTCTTT. Combining the CDR3 with reference TRBV7-8 and TRBJ1-1 gives the whole variable domain GAGVSQSPRYKVAKRGQDVALRCDPISGHVSLFWYQQALGQGPEFLTYFQNEAQLDKSGLPSDRFFAERPEGSVSTLKIQRTQQEDSAVYLCASRRQGSVDTEAFFGQGTRLTVV.

The chain employs TRBV5-1 and TRBJ2-1, with TRBD2 identical over 8 bases. This CDR3 spans 16 amino acids. The J segment lost 7 bases and the V segment lost 4 bases, leaving 13 bases of the junction unmatched. The germline V gene encodes CDR1 SGHRS and CDR2 YFSETQ. The CDR3 is CASSGTSYSNPNEQFF. CDR3 bases: TGCGCCAGCAGCGGGACTAGTTATTCCAATCCGAATGAGCAGTTCTTC.

The gene calls are TRBV13 and TRBJ2-3, with TRBD2 matching 7 bases. CDR1 PRHDT and CDR2 FYEKMQ come from the germline V gene (reference sequence). Losses at the gene ends were 3 bases for V and 1 base for J; bases not matched to a gene: 10. The CDR3 covers 17 residues. CDR3 protein: CASSFLLLAERTDTQYF. The DNA for the CDR3 is TGTGCCAGCAGCTTTCTTCTTCTAGCGGAGCGCACAGATACGCAGTATTTT.

The chain joins TRBV14 to TRBJ2-1; tentatively, D is TRBD2 (6 bases). In germline, CDR1 is SGHDN, CDR2 FVKESK. The CDR3 is 14 residues long. The V end lost 2 bases, the J end lost 10 bases, and 15 bases lay between the germline ends. CDR3 nucleotide sequence: TGTGCCAGCAGCCAATGGCTCTCGGGAGCAGAGCAGTTCTTC. Its translation is CASSQWLSGAEQFF.

The CDR3 is CAISPPGGNTEAFF. The CDR3 DNA reads as TGTGCCATCAGCCCTCCCGGAGGGAACACTGAAGCTTTCTTT. The chain links TRBV10-3 to TRBJ1-1, with D unclear. The V gene's germline CDR1 is ENHRY and CDR2 SYGVKD. There are 14 residues in the CDR3. V lost 6 bases, J lost 1 base, and 12 bases lay in between.

The rearrangement uses TRBV7-3 and TRBJ2-2; 8 bases match TRBD2. This CDR3 has 17 amino acids. V was pared by 0 bases and J by 4 bases, with 7 bases of the junction left unmatched. CDR1 and CDR2 from the germline V gene are SGHTA and FQGTGA. CDR3 residues: CASSLTGTRLGTGELFF. In DNA form, the CDR3 reads TGTGCCAGCAGCTTAACTGGGACTAGGTTGGGCACCGGGGAGCTGTTTTTT.

V gene TRBV20-1 combines with J gene TRBJ2-1, with D uncertain. Germline V gene sequence: CDR1 DFQATT, CDR2 SNEGSKA (reference sequence). V lost 3 bases, J lost 7 bases, and 4 bases lay in between. The CDR3 is made up of 10 amino acids. The CDR3 is CSASYNEQFF. As DNA, the CDR3 is TGCAGTGCTAGCTATAATGAGCAGTTCTTC.

V is TRBV6-1 and J is TRBJ1-5, with D unclear. The V and J ends lost 1 base and 6 bases respectively, with 13 bases between them. Per germline, CDR1 MNHNS and CDR2 SASEGT. CDR3 size: 15 residues. CDR3 protein: CASSEGYSRFQPQHF. The CDR3 DNA sequence: TGTGCCAGCAGTGAAGGTTATTCGCGGTTTCAGCCCCAGCATTTT.